Below, 11 T cell receptor beta chains from the same sample are listed, as sequenced in a study of cytotoxic CD8 clonotypes in ibrutinib-treated CLL. Clones were sequenced by immunoSEQ multiplex PCR, and TCRdb holds only the in-frame ones, with some missing. The table has about 300,000 clones, approximately 79% seen once; the top ten hold about 6%. The sequencing used PBMCs, collected at disease progression, from a patient treated with ibrutinib. These TCRs come from a human donor with chronic lymphocytic leukemia.

This chain links TRBV28 with TRBJ1-3; D possibly corresponds to TRBD1 (6 bases). CDR1 is MDHEN, CDR2 SYDVKM, per germline. The CDR3 is 17 amino acids. V was clipped by 6 bases and J by 0 bases, with 18 bases between them. DNA of the CDR3: TGTGCCAGCAGACGTCCGGGGGGCCTGAGCTCTGGAAACACCATATATTTT. Its translation: CASRRPGGLSSGNTIYF.

The V and J genes are TRBV29-1 and TRBJ1-2, with 10 bases matching TRBD1. V shed 0 bases and J 8 bases; nucleotides not matched to a gene: 9. Germline-derived CDR1 and CDR2 are SQVTM and ANQGSEA. The length of the CDR3 is 15 residues. The CDR3 bases are TGCAGCGTTGAAGAGTGGCGACAGGGGGCAGGCGGCTACACCTTC. Its protein product is CSVEEWRQGAGGYTF.

V gene TRBV2 combines with J gene TRBJ1-2, with TRBD1 matching over 7 bases. Per germline, CDR1 SNHLY and CDR2 FYNNEI. V shed 1 base, J shed 13 bases, and the junction held 9 bases outside the gene matches. This CDR3 is built from 13 residues. The CDR3 DNA follows: TGTGCCAGCAGTGAAGGAGGTAGGGGGCCCAGCACCTTC. It is translated as CASSEGGRGPSTF.

This clone was seen only a few times. The chain combines TRBV28 with TRBJ1-5; possibly TRBD1 for D (5 bases). CDR1 and CDR2 (germline): MDHEN, SYDVKM. Trimming cost V 6 bases and J 7 bases, with 16 bases left between them. This CDR3 comprises 14 residues. The CDR3: CASRPTGVRQPQHF. The CDR3 nucleotides are TGTGCCAGCAGACCCACGGGGGTTCGGCAGCCCCAGCATTTT.

V is TRBV7-6 and J is TRBJ1-2, with D tentatively TRBD1 (6 bases). Germline assignment: CDR1 SGHVS and CDR2 FNYEAQ. Trimming took 1 base from V and 4 from J, leaving 13 bases between them. The CDR3 has 15 residues. The CDR3 loop reads CASSLDEGDTYGYTF. The CDR3 coding sequence is TGTGCCAGCAGCTTAGATGAGGGGGATACCTATGGCTACACCTTC.

The CDR3 region is CSVFGTGELFF. The CDR3 region has the DNA TGCAGCGTTTTCGGCACCGGGGAGCTGTTTTTT. The chain uses TRBV29-1 and TRBJ2-2, with no clear D. Trimming took 5 bases from V and 4 from J, leaving 5 bases between them. The CDR3 has 11 residues. CDR1 and CDR2 from the germline V gene are SQVTM and ANQGSEA.

This sequence joins TRBV6-5 and TRBJ2-3; the D gene is possibly TRBD2 (5 bases). Germline V lookup: CDR1 MNHEY, CDR2 SVGAGI. The V end lost 1 base, the J end lost 9 bases, and 11 bases lay between the germline ends. The CDR3 runs to 13 residues. This chain's CDR3 is CASSYFGGRTQYF. Here the CDR3 DNA reads TGTGCCAGCAGTTACTTCGGAGGTAGGACGCAGTATTTT.

This clone was picked up a small number of times. The chain links TRBV6-5 to TRBJ1-5; D is uncertain. Germline CDR1 MNHEY, CDR2 SVGAGI. V lost 8 bases, J lost 2 bases, and 10 bases lay in between. There are 13 residues in the CDR3. CDR3 loop: CASGTSRNQPQHF. CDR3 DNA sequence: TGTGCCAGCGGCACGAGTCGCAATCAGCCCCAGCATTTT.

The CDR3 DNA reads as TGTGCCAGCAGTGAATACCAGATGGTATACGAGCAGTACTTC. This sequence encodes CASSEYQMVYEQYF. The gene calls are TRBV6-1 and TRBJ2-7; D unclear. This CDR3 has 14 residues. The V gene's germline CDR1 is MNHNS and CDR2 SASEGT. Trimming took 2 bases from V and 4 from J, leaving 12 bases between them.

V gene TRBV9 combines with J gene TRBJ1-4, with 9 nucleotides matching TRBD1. The CDR3 runs 14 residues. CDR1 and CDR2 (germline): SGDLS, YYNGEE. The J segment lost 8 bases and the V segment lost 4 bases, leaving 6 bases of the junction unmatched. CDR3 amino acids: CASSSRDRDEKLFF. The CDR3 nucleotides are TGTGCCAGCAGCTCCCGGGACAGGGACGAAAAACTGTTTTTT. Based on the CDR3 plus reference TRBV9 and TRBJ1-4, the full variable domain is DSGVTQTPKHLITATGQRVTLRCSPRSGDLSVYWYQQSLDQGLQFLIQYYNGEERAKGNILERFSAQQFPDLHSELNLSSLELGDSALYFCASSSRDRDEKLFFGSGTQLSVL.

The chain joins TRBV10-1 to TRBJ2-3, with 9 bases fitting TRBD2. CDR3 length: 16 amino acids. From germline, CDR1 is WNHNN and CDR2 SYGVQD (reference sequence). Losses at the gene ends were 0 bases for V and 4 bases for J; bases not matched to a gene: 5. CDR3 nucleotides: TGCGCCAGCAGTGAGTCCTTGGCGGGAGGGCCAGATACGCAGTATTTT. Translating it yields CASSESLAGGPDTQYF.